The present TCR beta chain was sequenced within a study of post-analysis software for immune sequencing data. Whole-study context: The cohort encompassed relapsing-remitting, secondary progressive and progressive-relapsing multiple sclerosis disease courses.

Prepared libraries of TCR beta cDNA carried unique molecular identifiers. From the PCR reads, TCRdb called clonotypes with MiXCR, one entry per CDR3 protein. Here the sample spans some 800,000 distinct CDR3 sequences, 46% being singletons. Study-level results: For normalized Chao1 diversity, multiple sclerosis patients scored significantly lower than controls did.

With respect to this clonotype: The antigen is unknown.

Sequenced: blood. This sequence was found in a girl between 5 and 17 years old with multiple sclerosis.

Written as DNA, the CDR3 is TGTGCCAGCAGCTGGCAGGGGAGGGATACGCAGTATTTT. It specifies CASSWQGRDTQYF. The rearrangement links TRBV5-5 to TRBJ2-3; D is tentatively TRBD1 or TRBD2 (6 bases each). Per germline, CDR1 SGHKS and CDR2 YYEKEE (reference sequence). V was shortened by 3 bases and J by 6 bases, with 11 bases between the two germline ends. The CDR3 loop spans 13 amino acids.